The clone carrying this T cell receptor beta chain was counted a single time. The table came from immunoSEQ multiplex PCR; TCRdb's copy has only in-frame clones and leaves some out. Of approximately 100,000 clones detected, almost 85% appear once; the ten largest clones hold about 2%. This sample stems from a study of control samples from healthy donors and cancer patients. Germline V CDR1 and CDR2: SGHAT, FQNNGV. The CDR3 has 15 residues. Trimming removed 3 bases at V and 1 base at J, with 9 bases between. Sequenced input: blood. The V call is TRBV11-2, the J call TRBJ1-4; no clear D gene. The sequence derives from a man aged 55 to 70 in good health. The CDR3 region has the DNA TGTGCCAGCAGCTTGAATTGGGGAACTAATGAAAAACTGTTTTTT. Translating gives CASSLNWGTNEKLFF. The full variable domain, with the rest looked up from reference TRBV11-2 and TRBJ1-4, is EAGVAQSPRYKIIEKRQSVAFWCNPISGHATLYWYQQILGQGPKLLIQFQNNGVVDDSQLPKDRFSAERLKGVDSTLKIQPAKLEDSAVYLCASSLNWGTNEKLFFGSGTQLSVL.